These 21 T cell receptor beta chains were all obtained from the same sample, sequenced in a study of human T cells and chemical hapten exposure. A single record per CDR3 protein comes from TCRdb applying MiXCR to the RACE reads. The sample yields 40,000 to 65,000 distinct CDR3 sequences, approximately 10% seen once. Indicated time point: patch test 1, 2 weeks after DPC sensitization. Described treatment: therapeutic diphenylcyclopropenone sensitization with weekly scalp DPC. Whole blood that had not been fractionated was the source of extracted total RNA. The source material was whole blood, sampled in connection with sensitization to the hapten diphenylcyclopropenone (DPC). The receptors shown here come from a woman aged 40 to 49 with alopecia areata. Some clones in this sample may be carry-over from other donors' samples.

The J gene is TRBJ2-1, the V gene TRBV19; D is undetermined. V shed 4 bases and J shed 0 bases, with 7 bases lying between them. The CDR3 length is 14 residues. Germline assignment: CDR1 LNHDA and CDR2 SQIVND (reference sequence). The CDR3 reads CASSTLSSYNEQFF. The CDR3 DNA reads as TGTGCCAGTAGTACCCTGAGCTCCTACAATGAGCAGTTCTTC.

The chain joins TRBV20-1 to TRBJ2-1; 8 nucleotides align to TRBD1. Germline CDR1 is DFQATT and CDR2 is SNEGSKA (reference sequence). The V and J ends lost 7 bases and 0 bases, in that order; junction bases with no gene match: 5. This CDR3 contains 14 residues. Here the CDR3 reads CSVSDRGSYNEQFF. The CDR3 DNA is TGCAGTGTCTCAGACAGGGGCTCCTACAATGAGCAGTTCTTC.

This clonotype was counted ten times or more. This rearrangement joins TRBV20-1 to TRBJ1-3, with D perhaps matching TRBD1 (5 bases). The V gene's germline CDR1 is DFQATT and CDR2 SNEGSKA (reference sequence). The CDR3 consists of 13 residues. V lost 3 bases to trimming and J lost 2 bases, with 8 bases between them. The CDR3 sequence is CSASRGPGNTIYF. The CDR3 DNA reads TGCAGTGCTAGCCGGGGCCCTGGAAACACCATATATTTT.

The chain has TRBV4-2 and TRBJ2-7; TRBD1 might be the D (6 bases). Germline CDR1 reads LGHNA; CDR2 reads YNFKEQ. Trimming shortened V by 4 bases and J by 1 base, and 11 bases separated the two germline ends. CDR3 length: 14 residues. CDR3 in amino acids: CASSPTGLSYEQYF. The CDR3 DNA sequence: TGTGCCAGCAGCCCTACAGGGCTATCCTACGAGCAGTACTTC.

This clonotype has a count of ten or more. V usage is TRBV20-1 and J usage is TRBJ2-1, with 8 positions matching TRBD2. Germline assignment: CDR1 DFQATT and CDR2 SNEGSKA (reference sequence). The CDR3 runs to 13 residues. V trimming: 6 bases; J trimming: 9 bases; junction bases outside the gene matches: 10. The DNA for the CDR3 is TGCAGTGCGATAAGCGGGAGCGGCAGTGAGCAGTTCTTC. Encoded protein: CSAISGSGSEQFF.

This clonotype was seen repeatedly, ten times or more. Written as DNA, the CDR3 is TGTGCCAGCAGCTTAATCGGTACAGCGAACACTGAAGCTTTCTTT. Its protein product is CASSLIGTANTEAFF. This chain connects TRBV7-2 to TRBJ1-1; D remains unclear. CDR3 size: 15 residues. The germline gives CDR1 SGHTA, CDR2 FQGNSA. V was trimmed by 2 bases and J by 1 base, leaving 11 bases between them.

This clonotype was observed at least ten times. The gene calls are TRBV11-2 and TRBJ2-7, with TRBD2 matching over 9 bases. V shed 6 bases and J 4 bases; nucleotides not matched to a gene: 10. Germline CDR1 reads SGHAT; CDR2 reads FQNNGV. The CDR3 loop spans 15 amino acids. The CDR3 DNA sequence: TGTGCCAGCAGTTCCGAGCGGGGGGCGTTGTACGAGCAGTACTTC. This sequence encodes CASSSERGALYEQYF.

CDR3 residues: CASSLTGVGNNEQYF. The CDR3 bases are TGTGCCAGCAGCTTGACAGGGGTGGGCAATAACGAGCAGTACTTC. This sequence joins TRBV7-3 and TRBJ2-7, with 8 bases identical to TRBD1. CDR3 length: 15 amino acids. The germline gives CDR1 SGHTA, CDR2 FQGTGA. V shed 3 bases, J shed 5 bases, and the junction held 9 bases outside the gene matches.

This clonotype was detected ten times or more. J is TRBJ1-2 and V is TRBV6-2 or TRBV6-3; tentatively, D is TRBD1 (6 bases). This CDR3 has 15 amino acids. Germline-derived CDR1 and CDR2 are MNHEY and SVGEGT. V lost 7 bases to trimming and J lost 4 bases, with 19 bases between them. The DNA of the CDR3 is TGTGCCAGCACTAAAGAACGCCCAGGGGCCTATGGCTACACCTTC. It codes for CASTKERPGAYGYTF.

The chain has TRBV28 and TRBJ2-5; 10 bases are shared with TRBD1. Looked up from germline, CDR1 is MDHEN and CDR2 is SYDVKM. This CDR3 comprises 16 residues. The junction had 7 bases not matched to a gene; V was cut back by 4 bases and J by 2 bases. The CDR3 region is CASSSSGTGVQETQYF. Written as DNA, the CDR3 is TGTGCCAGCAGTTCCTCCGGGACAGGGGTTCAAGAGACCCAGTACTTC.

This rearrangement joins TRBV12-3 or TRBV12-4 to TRBJ1-2; D may be TRBD1 (6 bases). CDR3 length equals 15 residues. V was pared by 0 bases and J by 5 bases, with 13 bases between. CDR3 region: CASSLARGAGYGYTF. The DNA for the CDR3 is TGTGCCAGCAGTTTAGCGCGGGGGGCTGGATATGGCTACACCTTC.

Ten or more counts support this clonotype. V usage is TRBV7-2 and J usage is TRBJ2-1; D is perhaps TRBD2 (5 bases). V lost 5 bases to trimming and J lost 9 bases, with 17 bases between them. From germline, CDR1 is SGHTA and CDR2 FQGNSA. This CDR3 is 14 amino acids long. The CDR3 coding sequence is TGTGCCAGCAGCCAAAAGCGGACCCCCCCTGAGCAGTTCTTC. Amino acids: CASSQKRTPPEQFF.

This clonotype showed up many times. V is TRBV20-1 and J is TRBJ1-1; a weak D match, TRBD1 (5 bases). The V end was cut by 2 bases, the J end by 5 bases, with 21 bases between. Germline CDR1 reads DFQATT; CDR2 reads SNEGSKA (reference sequence). The CDR3 is 16 residues long. CDR3 amino acids: CSARNPRPGRRTEAFF. In nucleotides, the CDR3 is TGCAGTGCTAGAAATCCCCGGCCAGGGCGTAGGACTGAAGCTTTCTTT.

V and J are TRBV10-1 and TRBJ2-5; TRBD2 agrees at 13 bases. Germline V CDR1 and CDR2: WNHNN, SYGVQD (reference sequence). After removal of 7 bases from V and 3 bases from J, the junction contained 8 bases not matched to a gene. There are 16 residues in the CDR3. CDR3 coding DNA: TGCGCCAGCACCGACCGAGGACTAGCGGGAGAAGAGACCCAGTACTTC. This gives the protein CASTDRGLAGEETQYF.

This clonotype was recorded at least ten times. The chain recombines TRBV20-1 with TRBJ1-1; 8 bases align to TRBD1. The CDR3 sequence is 13 residues long. Germline trimming cut 2 bases from V and 3 bases from J; bases unmatched to any gene: 2. Germline V gene lookup returns CDR1 DFQATT and CDR2 SNEGSKA (reference sequence). In DNA, the CDR3 is TGCAGTGCTAGACAGGGGGCGGACACTGAAGCTTTCTTT. This translates into CSARQGADTEAFF.

This clonotype was recorded at least ten times. This rearrangement joins TRBV30 to TRBJ2-5; D is possibly TRBD2 (5 bases). Between the trimmed V and J ends, which lost 1 base and 1 base, there was a span of 22 bases. This CDR3 region has 18 residues. Germline V gives CDR1 GTSNPN, CDR2 SVGIG (reference sequence). In DNA form, the CDR3 reads TGTGCCTGGAGTGGTCATGAGGGAGACTACCTAACCCAAGAGACCCAGTACTTC. This gives the protein CAWSGHEGDYLTQETQYF.

This clonotype was seen a few times. The chain couples TRBV3-1 to TRBJ2-3, with a weak D call TRBD2 (6 bases). From germline, CDR1 is LGHDT and CDR2 YNNKEL (reference sequence). CDR3 length equals 16 residues. Trimming pared 0 bases from V and 9 bases from J, leaving 19 bases between. The CDR3 reads CASSQDNPLLAPTQYF. The DNA of the CDR3 is TGTGCCAGCAGCCAAGATAACCCCCTCCTAGCGCCAACGCAGTATTTT.

This clonotype has just a few counts. The chain joins TRBV19 to TRBJ1-1; D remains unclear. Germline V gene sequence: CDR1 LNHDA, CDR2 SQIVND (reference sequence). V shed 7 bases and J shed 1 base, with 13 bases lying between them. The CDR3 runs 14 residues. The CDR3 DNA reads TGTGCCAGTATCGATCTTGGCGAGAACACTGAAGCTTTCTTT. This gives the protein CASIDLGENTEAFF.

The chain combines TRBV14 with TRBJ2-1; no definite D call. Germline V CDR1 and CDR2: SGHDN, FVKESK. The CDR3 runs to 14 residues. Trimming shortened V by 1 base and J by 2 bases, and 6 bases separated the two germline ends. The chain's CDR3 is CASSQGTPYNEQFF. In DNA form, the CDR3 reads TGTGCCAGCAGCCAAGGCACCCCCTACAATGAGCAGTTCTTC.

In this sample, this clonotype turned up many times. The chain recombines TRBV20-1 with TRBJ1-4; a possible D gene is TRBD1 (5 bases). With 6 bases removed from V and 3 bases from J, the gap between germline ends came to 14 bases. The CDR3 totals 14 residues. Germline V lookup: CDR1 DFQATT, CDR2 SNEGSKA (reference sequence). Here the CDR3 reads CSADILDPNEKLFF. The CDR3 bases are TGCAGTGCGGACATCCTTGACCCTAATGAAAAACTGTTTTTT.

This clonotype appeared many times. The CDR3 sequence is CASSEGETQYF. The CDR3 DNA is TGTGCCAGCAGTGAGGGCGAGACCCAGTACTTC. V gene TRBV2 combines with J gene TRBJ2-5, with D hard to call. CDR1 SNHLY and CDR2 FYNNEI come from the germline V gene. Trimming removed 3 bases at V and 5 bases at J, with 4 bases between. This CDR3 comprises 11 residues.